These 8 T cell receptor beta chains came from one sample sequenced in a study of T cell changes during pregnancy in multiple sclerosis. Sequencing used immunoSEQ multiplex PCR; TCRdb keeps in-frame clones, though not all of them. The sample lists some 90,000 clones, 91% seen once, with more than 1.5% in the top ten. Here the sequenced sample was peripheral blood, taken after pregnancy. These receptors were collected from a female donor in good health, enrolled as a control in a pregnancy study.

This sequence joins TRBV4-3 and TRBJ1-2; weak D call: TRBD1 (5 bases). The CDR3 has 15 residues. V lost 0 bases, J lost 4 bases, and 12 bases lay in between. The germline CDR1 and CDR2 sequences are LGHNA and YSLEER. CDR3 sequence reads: CASSQDRDLAYGYTF. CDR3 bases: TGCGCCAGCAGCCAAGACAGGGATCTTGCCTATGGCTACACCTTC.

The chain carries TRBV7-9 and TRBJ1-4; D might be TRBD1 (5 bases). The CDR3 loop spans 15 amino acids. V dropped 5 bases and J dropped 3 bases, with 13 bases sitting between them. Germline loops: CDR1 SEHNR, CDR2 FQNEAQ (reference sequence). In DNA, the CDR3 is TGTGCCAGCAGCGGGCCGGACACCTCTAATGAAAAACTGTTTTTT. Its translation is CASSGPDTSNEKLFF.

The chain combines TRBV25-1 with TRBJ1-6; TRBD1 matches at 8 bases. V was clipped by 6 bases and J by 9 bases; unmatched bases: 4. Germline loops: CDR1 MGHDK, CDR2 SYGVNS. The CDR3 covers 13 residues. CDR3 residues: CASRDRVASPLHF. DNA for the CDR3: TGTGCCAGCAGGGACAGGGTAGCTTCACCCCTCCACTTT.

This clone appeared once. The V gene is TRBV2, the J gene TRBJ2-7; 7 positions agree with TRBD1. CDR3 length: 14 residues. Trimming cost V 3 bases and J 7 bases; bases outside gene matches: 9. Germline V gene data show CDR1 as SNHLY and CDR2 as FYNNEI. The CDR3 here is CASSDTGARGEQYF. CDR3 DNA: TGTGCCAGCAGTGACACAGGGGCTAGGGGGGAGCAGTACTTC.

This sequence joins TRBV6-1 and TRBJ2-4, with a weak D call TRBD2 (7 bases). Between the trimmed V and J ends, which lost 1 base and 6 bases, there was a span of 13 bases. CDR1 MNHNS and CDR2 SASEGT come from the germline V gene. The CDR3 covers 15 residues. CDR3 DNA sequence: TGTGCCAGCAGTGAAGTTACGGGGGGCCGAAACATTCAGTACTTC. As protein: CASSEVTGGRNIQYF.

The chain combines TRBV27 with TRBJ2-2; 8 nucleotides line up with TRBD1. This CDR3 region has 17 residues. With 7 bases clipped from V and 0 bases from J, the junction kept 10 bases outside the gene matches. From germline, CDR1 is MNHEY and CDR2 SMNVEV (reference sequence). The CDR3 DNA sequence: TGTGCCAGCACCCGTCGACAGGGGCGCGCGAACACCGGGGAGCTGTTTTTT. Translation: CASTRRQGRANTGELFF.

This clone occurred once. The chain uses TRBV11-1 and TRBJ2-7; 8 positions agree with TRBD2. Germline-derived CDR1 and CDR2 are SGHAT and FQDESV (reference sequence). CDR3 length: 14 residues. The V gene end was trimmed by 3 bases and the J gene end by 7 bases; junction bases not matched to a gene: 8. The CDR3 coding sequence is TGTGCCAGCAGCTTGGCGGGGGGAGGGAGTGAGCAGTACTTC. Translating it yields CASSLAGGGSEQYF.

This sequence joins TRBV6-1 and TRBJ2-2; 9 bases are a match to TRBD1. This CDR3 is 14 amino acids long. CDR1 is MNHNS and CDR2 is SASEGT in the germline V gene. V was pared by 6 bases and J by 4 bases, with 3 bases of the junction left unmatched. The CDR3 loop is CASRGQGSTGELFF. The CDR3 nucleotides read TGTGCCAGCAGGGGACAGGGAAGCACCGGGGAGCTGTTTTTT.